These T cell receptor beta chains were read from a single sample in a study of T cell responses to AZD1222 COVID-19 vaccine. Produced via immunoSEQ multiplex PCR; TCRdb's table is partial and in-frame only. The table lists about 140,000 clones, 75% to 90% of them singletons, with 4% to 5% in the top ten. The sequenced sample was peripheral blood, obtained on day 0 of AZD1222 vaccination. These receptors originate from an adult in good health. Each CDR3 is given with its conserved first and last residue. The D gene is left open where the match is weak.

J gene: TRBJ1-5
D gene: NA
V gene: TRBV28
CDR3 length: 12
CDR3 DNA: TGTGCCAGCAGGATACCAGGGCAGCCCCAGCATTTT
CDR3 protein: CASRIPGQPQHF

J gene: TRBJ1-1
D gene: TRBD1
V gene: TRBV27
CDR3 length: 12
CDR3 DNA: TGTGCCAGCAGACAGGGGATGACTGAAGCTTTCTTT
CDR3 protein: CASRQGMTEAFF

J gene: TRBJ2-1
D gene: TRBD2
V gene: TRBV7-9
CDR3 length: 15
CDR3 DNA: TGTGCCAGCGATCCCTCTGCGGGAGCCTACAATGAGCAGTTCTTC
CDR3 protein: CASDPSAGAYNEQFF

J gene: TRBJ2-2
D gene: TRBD1
V gene: TRBV14
CDR3 length: 14
CDR3 DNA: TGTGCCAGCAGAGTAACAGGGGGTGCCGGGGAGCTGTTTTTT
CDR3 protein: CASRVTGGAGELFF

J gene: TRBJ2-7
D gene: TRBD1
V gene: TRBV7-9
CDR3 length: 12
CDR3 DNA: TGTGCCAGCAGTTTCACAGGGGGCGAGCAGTACTTC
CDR3 protein: CASSFTGGEQYF

J gene: TRBJ2-1
D gene: NA
V gene: TRBV23-1
CDR3 length: 20
CDR3 DNA: TGCGCCAGCAGTCGCAGACTCACCGGGACTCGCGCAGCCCTCTACAATGAGCAGTTCTTC
CDR3 protein: CASSRRLTGTRAALYNEQFF

J gene: TRBJ2-1
D gene: NA
V gene: TRBV5-4
CDR3 length: 14
CDR3 DNA: TGTGCCAGCAGCTTAATCTTGACTCGGAATGAGCAGTTCTTC
CDR3 protein: CASSLILTRNEQFF

J gene: TRBJ1-2
D gene: TRBD1
V gene: TRBV30
CDR3 length: 17
CDR3 DNA: TGTGCCTGGAATCCTCTGCCCAGGGGGCGCAAGGAATATGGCTACACCTTC
CDR3 protein: CAWNPLPRGRKEYGYTF

J gene: TRBJ2-7
D gene: NA
V gene: TRBV7-9
CDR3 length: 14
CDR3 DNA: TGTGCCAGCAGCTCAGGTAGGGGCTGGGACGAGCAGTACTTC
CDR3 protein: CASSSGRGWDEQYF

J gene: TRBJ2-7
D gene: TRBD2
V gene: TRBV5-1
CDR3 length: 16
CDR3 DNA: TGCGCCAGCAGGCCGACTAGCGGGAAATCCTACCACGAGCAGTACTTC
CDR3 protein: CASRPTSGKSYHEQYF

J gene: TRBJ1-5
D gene: NA
V gene: TRBV30
CDR3 length: 12
CDR3 DNA: TGTGCCTGGGGACAGTATAATCAGCCCCAGCATTTT
CDR3 protein: CAWGQYNQPQHF